This T cell receptor beta chain was captured in a study of early stage breast cancer tumors. The overall study: Around 10-fold was the mean read coverage per sample.

Worth noting for this clone: Its antigen is undetermined.

Study-wide points: Blood repertoires resembled normal breast more than tumor.

The ends lost 0 bases at V and 5 bases at J; junction bases unmatched: 3. Germline V gene lookup returns CDR1 LNHNV and CDR2 YYDKDF (reference sequence). The length of the CDR3 is 14 residues. Assay used: immunoSEQ multiplex PCR; TCRdb lists only in-frame clones, some missing. The sample yields tens of thousands of clones, around three quarters seen once. The V call is TRBV15, the J call TRBJ2-7; 8 nucleotides match TRBD2. This TCR was recovered from a person aged 25-39 years with breast cancer. Sample: blood. In nucleotides, the CDR3 is TGTGCCACCAGCAGAGACGGGAGGGCCGACGAGCAGTACTTC. Protein product: CATSRDGRADEQYF.